Presented here are 26 T cell receptor beta chains from one specimen sequenced in a study of blood T cell repertoires in COVID-19. Using immunoSEQ multiplex PCR, the repertoire was profiled, and TCRdb retains in-frame clones only, with some absent. This table holds about 140,000 clones, roughly 82% found once. Material for sequencing was peripheral blood. The receptors shown here come from a human donor in a cohort sampled during active COVID-19.

The rearrangement joins TRBV2 to TRBJ2-1, with TRBD2 matching over 15 bases. This CDR3 has 16 residues. Trimming took 6 bases from V and 6 from J; bases not matched to a gene: 6. CDR1 SNHLY and CDR2 FYNNEI come from the germline V gene. DNA for the CDR3: TGTGCCAGCAGGGACGGGACTAGCGGGAGGCTCAATGAGCAGTTCTTC. Its protein product is CASRDGTSGRLNEQFF.

This sequence joins TRBV7-2 and TRBJ1-5; D ambiguous. Trimming left V 5 bases short and J 0 bases short, with 5 bases between. CDR1 SGHTA and CDR2 FQGNSA come from the germline V gene. There are 13 residues in the CDR3. CDR3: CASSPISNQPQHF. In DNA, the CDR3 is TGTGCCAGCAGCCCCATTAGCAATCAGCCCCAGCATTTT.

The chain couples TRBV19 to TRBJ2-3, with a tentative D call TRBD1 (5 bases). The V and J ends lost 1 base and 4 bases respectively, with 9 bases between them. The CDR3 has 14 residues. Germline CDR1 is LNHDA and CDR2 is SQIVND (reference sequence). The CDR3 nucleotides are TGTGCCAGTAGTATAGGGGGCAGCCCAGATACGCAGTATTTT. It is translated as CASSIGGSPDTQYF.

The chain is built from TRBV24-1 and TRBJ1-3; TRBD1 aligns across 9 bases. Germline V gene lookup returns CDR1 KGHDR and CDR2 SFDVKD. Trimming at V came to 3 bases and at J to 0 bases, leaving 5 bases not matched to a gene. This CDR3 has 17 amino acids. The CDR3 loop is CATSDKDRGFSGNTIYF. The DNA of the CDR3 is TGTGCCACCAGTGATAAGGACAGGGGTTTCTCTGGAAACACCATATATTTT.

This clone occurred once. The V gene is TRBV9, the J gene TRBJ1-1, with no clear D. V lost 0 bases and J lost 3, with 9 bases in between. The CDR3 totals 14 residues. Germline CDR1 SGDLS, CDR2 YYNGEE. The CDR3 nucleotides read TGTGCCAGCAGCGTAGGGTGGAGGGACACTGAAGCTTTCTTT. Amino acid sequence: CASSVGWRDTEAFF.

The chain couples TRBV5-1 to TRBJ1-3; unclear D gene. Germline V gene data show CDR1 as SGHRS and CDR2 as YFSETQ. Trimming took off 4 bases at V and 3 bases at J, with 17 bases between the two ends. CDR3 size: 16 residues. This CDR3 reads CASSTDGFPRGNTIYF. The CDR3 DNA reads as TGCGCCAGCAGCACAGACGGCTTCCCGCGTGGAAACACCATATATTTT.

V gene TRBV7-9 combines with J gene TRBJ1-1, with D perhaps matching TRBD1 (6 bases). The CDR3 runs to 17 residues. Looked up from germline, CDR1 is SEHNR and CDR2 is FQNEAQ (reference sequence). Trimming stripped 5 bases from V and 2 bases from J, with 21 bases between. CDR3 in DNA: TGTGCCAGCAGCGCCCTCGGGACACTTGGGGGAAACACTGAAGCTTTCTTT. Amino acids: CASSALGTLGGNTEAFF. Full variable domain (missing parts from reference TRBV7-9 and TRBJ1-1): DTGVSQNPRHKITKRGQNVTFRCDPISEHNRLYWYRQTLGQGPEFLTYFQNEAQLEKSRLLSDRFSAERPKGSFSTLEIQRTEQGDSAMYLCASSALGTLGGNTEAFFGQGTRLTVV.

The genes are TRBV30 and TRBJ1-6, with 9 bases aligning to TRBD1. Unmatched junction bases numbered 11, after V lost 8 bases and J lost 6 bases. The CDR3 consists of 15 residues. Germline assignment: CDR1 GTSNPN and CDR2 SVGIG (reference sequence). CDR3 in DNA: TGTGCCGGTGGGGCCCGGGACAGGGTTAATTCACCCCTCCACTTT. Protein product: CAGGARDRVNSPLHF.

The chain employs TRBV5-6 and TRBJ1-6, with TRBD1 as a possible D gene (5 bases). V lost 0 bases and J lost 9, with 13 bases in between. The germline V gene encodes CDR1 SGHDT and CDR2 YYEEEE. This CDR3 has 15 residues. The CDR3 nucleotides read TGTGCCAGCAGCTTGGGCGGGGTAGGGGTTTCACCCCTCCACTTT. Translation gives CASSLGGVGVSPLHF.

This sequence joins TRBV3-1 (or the pseudogene TRBV3-2) and TRBJ1-4; D is unresolved. CDR3 length: 13 amino acids. Germline V gene lookup returns CDR1 LGHDT and CDR2 YNNKEL (reference sequence). V was shortened by 4 bases and J by 0 bases, with 3 bases between the two germline ends. The DNA of the CDR3 is TGTGCCAGCAGCCCGTCAACTAATGAAAAACTGTTTTTT. Protein sequence: CASSPSTNEKLFF.

The V gene is TRBV25-1, the J gene TRBJ1-1; 8 nucleotides agree with TRBD1. The germline V gene has CDR1 MGHDK and CDR2 SYGVNS. This CDR3 region has 12 residues. V shed 6 bases and J 6 bases; nucleotides not matched to a gene: 3. DNA for the CDR3: TGTGCCAGCAGCCAGGGGGCAGCTGAAGCTTTCTTT. Its protein product is CASSQGAAEAFF.

For this clone: Sequence at one end of the junction differs from germline and may be a read error. The rearrangement joins TRBV7-7 to TRBJ2-3; 13 positions agree with TRBD2. CDR1 is SSHAT and CDR2 is FNYEAQ in the germline V gene (reference sequence). CDR3 length: 16 amino acids. CDR3 coding DNA: TGTGCTAGCAGCCCGGGACTAGCGGGAAGTACAGATACGCAGTATTTT. Translation gives CASSPGLAGSTDTQYF.

The chain has TRBV6-6 and TRBJ1-1, with D maybe TRBD1 (5 bases). Deletions cut 5 bases from V and 1 base from J, with 8 bases between. This CDR3 is built from 13 residues. Germline V gene lookup returns CDR1 MNHNY and CDR2 SVGAGI (reference sequence). In DNA, the CDR3 is TGTGCCAGCAGTCCGCAGGGGAACACTGAAGCTTTCTTT. Protein: CASSPQGNTEAFF.

This clone was detected a few times. The chain combines TRBV5-4 with TRBJ2-1, with TRBD2 matching 12 bases. With 4 bases clipped from V and 4 bases from J, the junction kept 9 bases outside the gene matches. This CDR3 has 17 amino acids. Looked up from germline, CDR1 is SGHNT and CDR2 is YYREEE (reference sequence). The CDR3 DNA reads TGTGCCAGCAGCCAGACTAGCGGGAGTCCGCCTTACAATGAGCAGTTCTTC. It translates to CASSQTSGSPPYNEQFF.

The chain uses TRBV7-2 and TRBJ2-3, with TRBD1 as a possible D gene (6 bases). V was clipped by 5 bases and J by 2 bases, with 11 bases between them. CDR1 is SGHTA, CDR2 FQGNSA, per germline. The CDR3 totals 14 residues. This CDR3 is CASSPGQNTDTQYF. CDR3 in DNA: TGTGCCAGCAGCCCCGGACAGAACACAGATACGCAGTATTTT. Full variable domain (remainder filled in from reference TRBV7-2 and TRBJ2-3): GAGVSQSPSNKVTEKGKDVELRCDPISGHTALYWYRQSLGQGLEFLIYFQGNSAPDKSGLPSDRFSAERTGGSVSTLTIQRTQQEDSAVYLCASSPGQNTDTQYFGPGTRLTVL.

The gene calls are TRBV9 and TRBJ2-3, with D possibly TRBD1 on 6 matching bases. The V gene's germline CDR1 is SGDLS and CDR2 YYNGEE. The V gene lost 2 bases and the J gene lost 2 bases, with 15 bases spanning the gap. This CDR3 spans 16 amino acids. The chain's CDR3 is CASSVLQGFNTDTQYF. CDR3 in DNA: TGTGCCAGCAGCGTCCTACAGGGATTTAACACAGATACGCAGTATTTT.

This sequence joins TRBV2 and TRBJ1-2; tentatively, D is TRBD1 (6 bases). Trimming took off 6 bases at V and 5 bases at J, with 16 bases between the two ends. CDR1 is SNHLY and CDR2 is FYNNEI in the germline V gene. This CDR3 spans 14 amino acids. In DNA form, the CDR3 reads TGTGCCAGCAGATCAGACAGGAATGGGTATGGCTACACCTTC. Its protein product is CASRSDRNGYGYTF. Full variable domain (remainder filled in from reference TRBV2 and TRBJ1-2): EPEVTQTPSHQVTQMGQEVILRCVPISNHLYFYWYRQILGQKVEFLVSFYNNEISEKSEIFDDQFSVERPDGSNFTLKIRSTKLEDSAMYFCASRSDRNGYGYTFGSGTRLTVV.

The V call is TRBV13, the J call TRBJ2-3, with 11 nucleotides matching TRBD2. The ends lost 3 bases at V and 4 bases at J; junction bases unmatched: 6. CDR3 size: 16 residues. The germline V gene has CDR1 PRHDT and CDR2 FYEKMQ (reference sequence). In DNA, the CDR3 is TGTGCCAGCAGCTTCTTGGGTAGCGGGGGGGCAGATACGCAGTATTTT. Its protein product is CASSFLGSGGADTQYF.

The rearrangement joins TRBV12-3 or TRBV12-4 to TRBJ2-7; possibly TRBD1 for D (6 bases). V was trimmed by 11 bases and J by 2 bases, leaving 13 bases between them. The CDR3 consists of 12 residues. CDR3 in amino acids: CASLGQTYEQYV. The CDR3 DNA sequence: TGTGCCTCTCTCGGACAGACCTACGAGCAGTACGTC.

This clone was counted a few times. The chain recombines TRBV7-3 with TRBJ2-2, with 7 bases matching TRBD1. The CDR3 covers 15 residues. J was trimmed by 4 bases and V by 5 bases; bases with no gene match: 7. Per germline, CDR1 SGHTA and CDR2 FQGTGA. This chain's CDR3 is CASSPSGQVTGELFF. Here the CDR3 DNA reads TGTGCCAGCAGCCCATCAGGACAGGTCACCGGGGAGCTGTTTTTT.

The rearrangement joins TRBV7-6 to TRBJ1-6; no definite D call. CDR3 length equals 12 residues. The V gene's germline CDR1 is SGHVS and CDR2 FNYEAQ. Trimming shortened V by 3 bases and J by 7 bases, and 4 bases separated the two germline ends. The CDR3 spells CASSLGNSPLHF. The CDR3 nucleotides read TGTGCCAGCAGCTTGGGCAATTCACCCCTCCACTTT. Full variable domain (remainder filled in from reference TRBV7-6 and TRBJ1-6): GAGVSQSPRYKVTKRGQDVALRCDPISGHVSLYWYRQALGQGPEFLTYFNYEAQQDKSGLPNDRFSAERPEGSISTLTIQRTEQRDSAMYRCASSLGNSPLHFGNGTRLTVT.

V gene TRBV2 combines with J gene TRBJ1-2; 7 bases match TRBD1. CDR1 and CDR2 from the germline V gene are SNHLY and FYNNEI. The junction had 4 bases not matched to a gene; V was cut back by 5 bases and J by 4 bases. This CDR3 is 13 amino acids long. The CDR3 region is CASSPDRVYGYTF. The CDR3 DNA follows: TGTGCCAGCAGTCCCGACAGGGTCTATGGCTACACCTTC.

The gene calls are TRBV9 and TRBJ2-1; no clear D gene. The CDR3 covers 13 residues. V lost 4 bases to trimming and J lost 7 bases, with 12 bases between them. Germline CDR1 SGDLS, CDR2 YYNGEE. The CDR3 DNA is TGTGCCAGCAGCACCAATCTAGTGAATGAGCAGTTCTTC. Protein: CASSTNLVNEQFF.

J is TRBJ2-2 and V is TRBV7-8; D perhaps matches TRBD2 (5 bases). This CDR3 comprises 15 residues. Between the trimmed V and J ends, which lost 5 bases and 7 bases, there was a span of 17 bases. Germline lookup yields CDR1 SGHVS and CDR2 FQNEAQ. The CDR3 DNA sequence: TGTGCCAGCAGCCTAGTCCGCCGTCGGGGCGGGGAGCTGTTTTTT. The encoded protein is CASSLVRRRGGELFF.

This chain connects TRBV27 to TRBJ1-3, with D possibly being TRBD1 (6 bases). Trimming left V 6 bases short and J 5 bases short, with 11 bases between. CDR3 length: 13 residues. From germline, CDR1 is MNHEY and CDR2 SMNVEV (reference sequence). CDR3 bases: TGTGCCAGCAGGGGGGACACTCGAAACACCATATATTTT. As protein: CASRGDTRNTIYF.

Written as DNA, the CDR3 is TGTGCCAGTTCCCCGGGACTCGACTCCTACGAGCAGTACTTC. Its protein product is CASSPGLDSYEQYF. V gene TRBV19 combines with J gene TRBJ2-7, with D possibly matching TRBD2 (6 bases). The CDR3 extends over 14 amino acids. CDR1 is LNHDA and CDR2 is SQIVND in the germline V gene (reference sequence). V lost 8 bases and J lost 0, with 14 bases in between.